This T cell receptor beta chain was recovered during a study of blood T cell repertoires in COVID-19. Study overall: The cDNA or gDNA used as material had been derived from T cells, B-cell-depleted T cells, or PBMCs.

Authors' methods: How many nucleated cells were present was estimated from reference gene primer amplification. TCRdb's copy holds only in-frame clones and misses some; the assay was immunoSEQ multiplex PCR. V and J calls and clone size are as listed in that table; D and trimming were resolved from the DNA. This sample carries some 200,000 clones, almost 85% of them seen once, and the ten largest clones take 6% to 8%. V shed 1 base and J 7 bases; nucleotides not matched to a gene: 12. Germline loops: CDR1 SEHNR, CDR2 FQNEAQ (reference sequence). The CDR3 loop spans 16 amino acids. There are a few counts of this clone.

Sequenced sample: peripheral blood. The chain carries TRBV7-9 and TRBJ2-7, with 8 positions matching TRBD2. This clonotype originated in a human donor with acute or convalescent COVID-19. The donor label of this sample is uncertain. Here the CDR3 DNA reads TGTGCCAGCAGCTTAGTAAGCGGGAGCCACTCGGGGGAGCAGTACTTC. It specifies CASSLVSGSHSGEQYF. Together with reference TRBV7-9 and TRBJ2-7, the CDR3 gives the full variable domain: DTGVSQNPRHKITKRGQNVTFRCDPISEHNRLYWYRQTLGQGPEFLTYFQNEAQLEKSRLLSDRFSAERPKGSFSTLEIQRTEQGDSAMYLCASSLVSGSHSGEQYFGPGTRLTVT.